This TCR beta chain derives from a study of cytomegalovirus exposure and HLA in healthy donors. Whole-study results and caveats: Accurate prediction of HLA-A and HLA-B alleles (for most subjects) was reportedly achieved from TCR beta sequences. Later on, an analysis found that several of the most significant clusters appeared to be linked to common viral pathogens, which included parvovirus B19.

To note about this clone: Its antigen is as yet unknown.

Unmatched junction bases numbered 6, after V lost 4 bases and J lost 3 bases. The CDR3 contains 15 residues. Germline values: CDR1 SGHTA, CDR2 FQGNSA. Both 60 Vbeta primers and 13 Jbeta primers went into the PCR. The protocol was immunoSEQ multiplex PCR, while the TCRdb copy is restricted to in-frame clones and leaves out a portion. The sample has roughly 34,000 clones; around 84% are singletons. V and J are TRBV7-2 and TRBJ2-1, with TRBD1 matching 7 bases. Sequencing input: PBMCs. This sequence was found in a woman younger than 35 in good health and CMV-seronegative. This chain's CDR3 is CASSSQGVFYNEQFF. The CDR3 DNA is TGTGCCAGCAGCTCCCAGGGGGTTTTCTACAATGAGCAGTTCTTC.